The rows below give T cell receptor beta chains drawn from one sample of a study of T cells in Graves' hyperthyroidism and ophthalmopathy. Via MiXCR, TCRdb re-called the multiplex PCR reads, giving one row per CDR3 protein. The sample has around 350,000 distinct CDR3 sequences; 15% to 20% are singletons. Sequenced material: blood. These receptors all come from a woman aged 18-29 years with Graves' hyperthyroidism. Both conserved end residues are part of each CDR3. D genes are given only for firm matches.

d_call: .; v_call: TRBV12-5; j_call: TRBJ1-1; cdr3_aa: CASGLVAPSRANFTEAFF
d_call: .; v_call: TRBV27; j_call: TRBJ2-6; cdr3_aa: CASTHQGGAGANVLTF
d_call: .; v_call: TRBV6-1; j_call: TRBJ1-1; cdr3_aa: CASSRDEVSTEAFF
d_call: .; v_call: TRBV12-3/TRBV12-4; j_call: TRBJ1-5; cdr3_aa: CASSLARRGGQPQHF
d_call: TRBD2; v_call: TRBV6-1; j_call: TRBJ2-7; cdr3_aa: CACQGWASGGDEQYF
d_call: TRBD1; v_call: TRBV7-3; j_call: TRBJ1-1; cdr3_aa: CASSLFGTGDTEAFF
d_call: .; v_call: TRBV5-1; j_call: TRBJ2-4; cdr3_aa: CASSLAGGSRGIQYF
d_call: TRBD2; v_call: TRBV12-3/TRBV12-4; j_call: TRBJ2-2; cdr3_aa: CASSLALLAGGRSGELFF
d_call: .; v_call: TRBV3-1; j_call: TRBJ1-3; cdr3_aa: CASSQDPSSGNTIYF
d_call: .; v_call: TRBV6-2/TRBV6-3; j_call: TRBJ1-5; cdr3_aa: CASRMDSHQPQHF
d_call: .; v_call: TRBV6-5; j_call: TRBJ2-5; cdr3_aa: CATRGAPVRETQYF
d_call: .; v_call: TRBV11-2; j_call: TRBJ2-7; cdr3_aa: CASSLDYLGSYEQYF
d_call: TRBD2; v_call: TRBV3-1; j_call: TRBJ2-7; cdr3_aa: CASSQAGGGGTSYEQYF
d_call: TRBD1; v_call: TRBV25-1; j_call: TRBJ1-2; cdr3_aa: CASSAQTGGRDGYTF
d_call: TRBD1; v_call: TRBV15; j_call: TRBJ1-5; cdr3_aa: CATSRWGTDSNQPQHF
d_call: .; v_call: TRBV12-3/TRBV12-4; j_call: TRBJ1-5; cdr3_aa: CASNRWGGSNQPQHF
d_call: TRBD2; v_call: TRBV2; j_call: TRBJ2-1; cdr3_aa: CASSATSGGPPEQFF
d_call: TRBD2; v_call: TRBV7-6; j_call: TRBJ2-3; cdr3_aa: CASSLYDGGGSTDTQYF